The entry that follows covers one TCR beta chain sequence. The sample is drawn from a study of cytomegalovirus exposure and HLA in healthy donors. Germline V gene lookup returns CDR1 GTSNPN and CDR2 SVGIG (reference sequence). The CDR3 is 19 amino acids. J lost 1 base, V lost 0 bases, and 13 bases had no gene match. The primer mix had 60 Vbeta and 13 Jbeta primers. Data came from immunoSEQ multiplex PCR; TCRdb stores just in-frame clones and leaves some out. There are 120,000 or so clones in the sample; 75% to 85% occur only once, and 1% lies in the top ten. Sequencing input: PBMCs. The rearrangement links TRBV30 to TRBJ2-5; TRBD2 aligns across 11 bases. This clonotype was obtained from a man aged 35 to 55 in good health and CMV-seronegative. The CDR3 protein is CAWSVRASGGPPIQETQYF. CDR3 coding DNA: TGTGCCTGGAGTGTACGGGCTAGCGGGGGGCCCCCAATCCAAGAGACCCAGTACTTC. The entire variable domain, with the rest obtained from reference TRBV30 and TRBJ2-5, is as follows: SQTIHQWPATLVQPVGSPLSLECTVEGTSNPNLYWYRQAAGRGLQLLFYSVGIGQISSEVPQNLSASRPQDRQFILSSKKLLLSDSGFYLCAWSVRASGGPPIQETQYFGPGTRLLVL.